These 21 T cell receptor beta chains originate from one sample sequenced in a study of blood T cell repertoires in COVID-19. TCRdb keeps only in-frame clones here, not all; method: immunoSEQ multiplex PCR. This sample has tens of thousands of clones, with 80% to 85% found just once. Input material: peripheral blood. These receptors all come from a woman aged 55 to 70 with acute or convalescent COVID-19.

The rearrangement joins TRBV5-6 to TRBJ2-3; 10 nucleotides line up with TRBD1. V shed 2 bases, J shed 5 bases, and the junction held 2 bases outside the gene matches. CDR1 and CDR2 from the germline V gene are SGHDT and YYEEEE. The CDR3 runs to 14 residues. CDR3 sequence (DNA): TGTGCCAGCAGCTTCCGGGACAGGGGAGATACGCAGTATTTT. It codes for CASSFRDRGDTQYF.

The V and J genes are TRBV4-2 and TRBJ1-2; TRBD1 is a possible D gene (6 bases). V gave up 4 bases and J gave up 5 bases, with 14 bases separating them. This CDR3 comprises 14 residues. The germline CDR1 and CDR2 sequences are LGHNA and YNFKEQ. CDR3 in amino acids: CASSPRAGAYGYTF. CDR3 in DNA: TGTGCCAGCAGCCCACGGGCGGGGGCGTATGGCTACACCTTC.

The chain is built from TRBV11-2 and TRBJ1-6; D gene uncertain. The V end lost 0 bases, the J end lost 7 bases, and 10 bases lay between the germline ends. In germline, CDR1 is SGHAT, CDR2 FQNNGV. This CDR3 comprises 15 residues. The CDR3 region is CASSLDRTVNSPLHF. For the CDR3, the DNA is TGTGCCAGCAGCTTAGATCGCACAGTAAATTCACCCCTCCACTTT.

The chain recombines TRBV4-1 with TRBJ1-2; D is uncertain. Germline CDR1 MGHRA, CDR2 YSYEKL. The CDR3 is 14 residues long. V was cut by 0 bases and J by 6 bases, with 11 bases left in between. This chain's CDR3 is CASSQDRGRDGYTF. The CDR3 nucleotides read TGCGCCAGCAGCCAAGACAGAGGGAGGGATGGCTACACCTTC.

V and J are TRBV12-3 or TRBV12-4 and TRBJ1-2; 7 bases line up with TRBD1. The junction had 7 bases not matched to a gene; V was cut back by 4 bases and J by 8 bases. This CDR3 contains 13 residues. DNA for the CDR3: TGTGCCAGCAGTTACGGGACAGTCAGGGGCTACACCTTC. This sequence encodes CASSYGTVRGYTF.

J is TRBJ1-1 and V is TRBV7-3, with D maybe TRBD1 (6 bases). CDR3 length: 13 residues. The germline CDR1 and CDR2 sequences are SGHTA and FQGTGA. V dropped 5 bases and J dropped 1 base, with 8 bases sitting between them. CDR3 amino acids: CASSKTGNTEAFF. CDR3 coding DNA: TGTGCCAGCAGCAAGACAGGGAACACTGAAGCTTTCTTT.

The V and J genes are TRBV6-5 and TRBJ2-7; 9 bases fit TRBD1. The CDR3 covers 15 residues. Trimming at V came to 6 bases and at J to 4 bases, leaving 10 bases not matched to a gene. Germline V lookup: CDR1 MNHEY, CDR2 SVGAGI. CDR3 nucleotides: TGTGCCAGCAGAAACTCCGGGACAGGGCGGTACGAGCAGTACTTC. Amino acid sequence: CASRNSGTGRYEQYF.

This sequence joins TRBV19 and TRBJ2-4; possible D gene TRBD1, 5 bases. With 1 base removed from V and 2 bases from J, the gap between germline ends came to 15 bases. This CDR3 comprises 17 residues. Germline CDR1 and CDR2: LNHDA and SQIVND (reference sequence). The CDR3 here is CASSIVGHRLSKNIQYF. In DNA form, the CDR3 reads TGTGCCAGTAGTATAGTAGGACATCGTTTGTCCAAAAACATTCAGTACTTC. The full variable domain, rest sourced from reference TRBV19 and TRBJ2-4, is DGGITQSPKYLFRKEGQNVTLSCEQNLNHDAMYWYRQDPGQGLRLIYYSQIVNDFQKGDIAEGYSVSREKKESFPLTVTSAQKNPTAFYLCASSIVGHRLSKNIQYFGAGTRLSVL.

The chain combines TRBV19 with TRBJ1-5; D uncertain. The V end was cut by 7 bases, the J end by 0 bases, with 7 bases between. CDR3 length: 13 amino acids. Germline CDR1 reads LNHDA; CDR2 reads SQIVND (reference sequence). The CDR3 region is CASTSYSNQPQHF. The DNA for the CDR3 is TGTGCCAGTACCAGTTATAGCAATCAGCCCCAGCATTTT. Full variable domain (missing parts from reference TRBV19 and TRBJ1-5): DGGITQSPKYLFRKEGQNVTLSCEQNLNHDAMYWYRQDPGQGLRLIYYSQIVNDFQKGDIAEGYSVSREKKESFPLTVTSAQKNPTAFYLCASTSYSNQPQHFGDGTRLSIL.

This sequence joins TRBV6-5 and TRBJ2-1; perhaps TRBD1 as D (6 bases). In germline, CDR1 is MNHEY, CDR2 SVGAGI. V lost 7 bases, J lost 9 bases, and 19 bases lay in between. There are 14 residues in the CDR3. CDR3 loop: CASKGEIKTGEQFF. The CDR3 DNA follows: TGTGCCAGCAAGGGGGAAATTAAAACTGGTGAGCAGTTCTTC.

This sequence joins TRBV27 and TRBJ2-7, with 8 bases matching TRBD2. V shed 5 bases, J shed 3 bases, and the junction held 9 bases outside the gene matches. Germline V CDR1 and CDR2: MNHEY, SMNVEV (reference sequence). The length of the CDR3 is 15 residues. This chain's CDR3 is CASSPIIAGNYEQYF. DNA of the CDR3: TGTGCCAGCAGTCCTATTATAGCGGGGAACTACGAGCAGTACTTC.

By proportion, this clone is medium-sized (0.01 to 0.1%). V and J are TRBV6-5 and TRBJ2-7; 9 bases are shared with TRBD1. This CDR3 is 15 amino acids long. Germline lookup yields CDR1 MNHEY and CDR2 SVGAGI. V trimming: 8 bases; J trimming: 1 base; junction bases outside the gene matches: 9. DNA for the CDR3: TGTGCCAGCGACGAGGGACAGGGACCTTCCTACGAGCAGTACTTC. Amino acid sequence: CASDEGQGPSYEQYF.

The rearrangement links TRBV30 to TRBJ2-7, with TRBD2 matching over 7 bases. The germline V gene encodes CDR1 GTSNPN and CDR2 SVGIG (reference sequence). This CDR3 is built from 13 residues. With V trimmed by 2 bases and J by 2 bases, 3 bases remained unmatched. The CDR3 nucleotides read TGTGCCTGGAGTAGCGGGGCCCCCTACGAGCAGTACTTC. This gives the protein CAWSSGAPYEQYF.

The CDR3 nucleotides read TGTGCCAGTACCATAGGCGGTTTTGGGGAAAAACTGTTTTTT. Protein sequence: CASTIGGFGEKLFF. The rearrangement links TRBV19 to TRBJ1-4; no clear D. CDR1 and CDR2 (germline): LNHDA, SQIVND (reference sequence). This CDR3 is 14 amino acids long. Trimming stripped 7 bases from V and 8 bases from J, with 17 bases between.

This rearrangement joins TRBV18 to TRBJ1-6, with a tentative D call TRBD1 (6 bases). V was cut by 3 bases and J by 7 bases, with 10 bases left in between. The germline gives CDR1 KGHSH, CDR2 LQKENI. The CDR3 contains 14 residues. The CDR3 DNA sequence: TGTGCCAGCTCACCCTCGACAGGAAATTCACCCCTCCACTTT. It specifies CASSPSTGNSPLHF. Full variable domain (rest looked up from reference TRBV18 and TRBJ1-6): NAGVMQNPRHLVRRRGQEARLRCSPMKGHSHVYWYRQLPEEGLKFMVYLQKENIIDESGMPKERFSAEFPKEGPSILRIQQVVRGDSAAYFCASSPSTGNSPLHFGNGTRLTVT.

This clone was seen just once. The CDR3 DNA reads TGTGCCAGCAGCGCGGGGACCACAGGGGGAAATTCACCCCTCCACTTT. As protein: CASSAGTTGGNSPLHF. This rearrangement joins TRBV7-9 to TRBJ1-6; TRBD1 aligns across 8 bases. The CDR3 contains 16 residues. V was pared by 5 bases and J by 7 bases, with 10 bases of the junction left unmatched. Germline CDR1 reads SEHNR; CDR2 reads FQNEAQ (reference sequence).

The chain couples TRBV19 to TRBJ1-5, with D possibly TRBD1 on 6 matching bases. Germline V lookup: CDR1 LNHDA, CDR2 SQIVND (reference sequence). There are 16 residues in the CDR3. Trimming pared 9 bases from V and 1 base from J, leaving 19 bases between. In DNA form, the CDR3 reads TGTGCCAGCATTGGGGAGGGGGGAAGGAGCAATCAGCCCCAGCATTTT. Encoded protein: CASIGEGGRSNQPQHF.

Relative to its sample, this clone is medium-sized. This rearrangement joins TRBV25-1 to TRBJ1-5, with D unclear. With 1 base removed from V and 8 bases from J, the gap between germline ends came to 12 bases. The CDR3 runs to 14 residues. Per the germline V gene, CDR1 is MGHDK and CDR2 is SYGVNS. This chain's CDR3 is CASSEWEVGEPQHF. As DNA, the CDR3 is TGTGCCAGCAGTGAATGGGAGGTTGGGGAGCCCCAGCATTTT. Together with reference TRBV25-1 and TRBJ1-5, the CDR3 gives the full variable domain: EADIYQTPRYLVIGTGKKITLECSQTMGHDKMYWYQQDPGMELHLIHYSYGVNSTEKGDLSSESTVSRIRTEHFPLTLESARPSHTSQYLCASSEWEVGEPQHFGDGTRLSIL.

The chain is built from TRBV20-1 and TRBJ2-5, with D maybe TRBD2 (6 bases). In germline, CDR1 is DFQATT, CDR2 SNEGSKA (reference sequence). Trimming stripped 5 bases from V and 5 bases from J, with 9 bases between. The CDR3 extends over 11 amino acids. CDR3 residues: CSAWGEETQYF. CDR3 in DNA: TGCAGTGCTTGGGGGGAGGAGACCCAGTACTTC.

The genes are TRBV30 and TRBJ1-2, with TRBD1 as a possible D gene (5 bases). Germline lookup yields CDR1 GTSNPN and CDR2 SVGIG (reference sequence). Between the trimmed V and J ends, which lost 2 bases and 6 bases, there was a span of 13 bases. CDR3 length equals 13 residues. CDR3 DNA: TGTGCCTGGAGTCTCTCTCGGGGGAATGGCTACACCTTC. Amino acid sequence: CAWSLSRGNGYTF.

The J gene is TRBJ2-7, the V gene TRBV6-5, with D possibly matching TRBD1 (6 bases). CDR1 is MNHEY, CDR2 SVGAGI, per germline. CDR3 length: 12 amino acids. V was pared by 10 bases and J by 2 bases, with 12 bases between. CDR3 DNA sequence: TGTGCCACCAACGACAGGACCTACGAGCAGTACTTC. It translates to CATNDRTYEQYF.